The 17 T cell receptor beta chains in this list originate from one sample, sequenced in a study of T cell responses to AZD1222 COVID-19 vaccine. Method: immunoSEQ multiplex PCR; TCRdb's copy keeps in-frame clones and lacks some. In the table there are just under 85,000 clones, roughly 88% of which are singletons. Material: peripheral blood, obtained on day 0 of AZD1222 vaccination. All receptors come from an adult in good health.

The gene calls are TRBV18 and TRBJ2-3; D perhaps matches TRBD1 (6 bases). The V end was cut by 3 bases, the J end by 7 bases, with 14 bases between. CDR1 and CDR2 from the germline V gene are KGHSH and LQKENI. CDR3 length equals 14 residues. CDR3 sequence: CASSPTDRTNTQYF. The CDR3 DNA reads as TGTGCCAGCTCACCTACCGACAGGACAAATACGCAGTATTTT.

The V call is TRBV28, the J call TRBJ1-1; tentative D call: TRBD1 (5 bases). This CDR3 comprises 13 residues. Germline values: CDR1 MDHEN, CDR2 SYDVKM. With 6 bases removed from V and 1 base from J, the gap between germline ends came to 9 bases. CDR3 loop: CASSRTTNTEAFF. The CDR3 coding sequence is TGTGCCAGCAGCCGGACAACGAACACTGAAGCTTTCTTT.

V usage is TRBV7-9 and J usage is TRBJ2-1; 9 nucleotides match TRBD2. The ends lost 1 base at V and 9 bases at J; junction bases unmatched: 7. The germline V gene has CDR1 SEHNR and CDR2 FQNEAQ (reference sequence). This CDR3 is built from 15 residues. This CDR3 reads CASSLGASGKGEQFF. The CDR3 DNA reads as TGTGCCAGCAGCTTAGGGGCTAGCGGGAAGGGTGAGCAGTTCTTC.

V is TRBV5-1 and J is TRBJ1-2; no definite D call. This CDR3 spans 13 amino acids. Germline V gives CDR1 SGHRS, CDR2 YFSETQ. Trimming removed 1 base at V and 2 bases at J, with 6 bases between. CDR3: CASSLPGNYGYTF. The CDR3 bases are TGCGCCAGCAGCTTGCCCGGGAACTATGGCTACACCTTC.

A few counts support this clone. The rearrangement links TRBV3-1 (or the pseudogene TRBV3-2) to TRBJ1-2; unclear D gene. Germline V lookup: CDR1 LGHDT, CDR2 YNNKEL (reference sequence). The CDR3 sequence is 16 residues long. Trimming cost V 1 base and J 4 bases, with 16 bases left between them. The CDR3 DNA follows: TGTGCCAGCAGCCAAGCCTTAGCACATCTTGGCTATGGCTACACCTTC. This codes for CASSQALAHLGYGYTF.

V is TRBV18 and J is TRBJ1-1, with 7 bases aligning to TRBD1. Germline V gives CDR1 KGHSH, CDR2 LQKENI. Germline trimming cut 3 bases from V and 5 bases from J; bases unmatched to any gene: 3. The length of the CDR3 is 13 residues. CDR3 bases: TGTGCCAGCTCACCCCGACAGGGAACTGAAGCTTTCTTT. Translated: CASSPRQGTEAFF.

The rearrangement joins TRBV11-2 to TRBJ2-1; D is tentatively TRBD1 or TRBD2 (5 bases each). Germline lookup yields CDR1 SGHAT and CDR2 FQNNGV. The V end was cut by 1 base, the J end by 4 bases, with 14 bases between. CDR3 length: 16 residues. The CDR3 loop reads CASSLVEGRGYNEQFF. CDR3 DNA: TGTGCCAGCAGCTTAGTTGAGGGAAGGGGATACAATGAGCAGTTCTTC.

This clone was recorded once. The rearrangement links TRBV28 to TRBJ1-5; possibly TRBD1 for D (5 bases). The ends were cut back, 5 bases at V and 2 bases at J, with 13 bases in the middle. Germline CDR1 reads MDHEN; CDR2 reads SYDVKM. CDR3 length equals 15 residues. DNA for the CDR3: TGTGCCAGCAGTCGTCAGGGTTGGGGCAATCAGCCCCAGCATTTT. This encodes CASSRQGWGNQPQHF. The variable domain in full, completed from reference TRBV28 and TRBJ1-5, reads DVKVTQSSRYLVKRTGEKVFLECVQDMDHENMFWYRQDPGLGLRLIYFSYDVKMKEKGDIPEGYSVSREKKERFSLILESASTNQTSMYLCASSRQGWGNQPQHFGDGTRLSIL.

The gene calls are TRBV5-6 and TRBJ2-4; D may be TRBD2 (5 bases). This CDR3 region has 15 residues. Trimming removed 4 bases from V and 2 bases from J, with 13 bases in between. The V gene's germline CDR1 is SGHDT and CDR2 YYEEEE. The CDR3 sequence is CASSPPRATKNIQYF. The CDR3 bases are TGTGCCAGCAGCCCCCCGCGGGCAACCAAAAACATTCAGTACTTC.

This clone was counted only a few times. This sequence joins TRBV9 and TRBJ1-1; 9 bases are a match to TRBD1. The CDR3 is 17 residues long. J was trimmed by 4 bases and V by 4 bases; bases with no gene match: 14. CDR1 and CDR2 from the germline V gene are SGDLS and YYNGEE. The CDR3: CASSPEEGDRVATEAFF. The CDR3 DNA is TGTGCCAGCAGCCCAGAAGAAGGGGACAGGGTTGCCACTGAAGCTTTCTTT.

V usage is TRBV5-1 and J usage is TRBJ2-3, with TRBD2 identical over 7 bases. J was trimmed by 0 bases and V by 5 bases; bases with no gene match: 0. Germline V gene lookup returns CDR1 SGHRS and CDR2 YFSETQ. This CDR3 region has 13 residues. CDR3 nucleotide sequence: TGCGCCAGCAGGCGGGAGAGCACAGATACGCAGTATTTT. Protein sequence: CASRRESTDTQYF.

The rearrangement links TRBV30 to TRBJ1-6; 9 positions match TRBD1. Germline V CDR1 and CDR2: GTSNPN, SVGIG (reference sequence). The J segment lost 11 bases and the V segment lost 4 bases, leaving 9 bases of the junction unmatched. This CDR3 contains 14 residues. The CDR3 here is CAWTGLTGGAPLHF. Here the CDR3 DNA reads TGTGCCTGGACCGGCCTGACAGGGGGTGCACCCCTCCACTTT.

The chain employs TRBV15 and TRBJ2-3; possible D gene TRBD2, 7 bases. V was pared by 7 bases and J by 0 bases, with 14 bases between. CDR3 length: 15 residues. CDR1 LNHNV and CDR2 YYDKDF come from the germline V gene (reference sequence). Written as DNA, the CDR3 is TGTGCCACCATGGGGGGGGGCTATAGCACAGATACGCAGTATTTT. Translated: CATMGGGYSTDTQYF.

DNA of the CDR3: TGTGCCAGCAGCTTGAACAGAATGAACACTGAAGCTTTCTTT. This codes for CASSLNRMNTEAFF. The rearrangement links TRBV5-4 to TRBJ1-1, with D unclear. V shed 1 base and J shed 0 bases, with 7 bases lying between them. The CDR3 sequence is 14 residues long. Germline V CDR1 and CDR2: SGHNT, YYREEE (reference sequence). Filled out from reference TRBV5-4 and TRBJ1-1, the complete variable domain reads ETGVTQSPTHLIKTRGQQVTLRCSSQSGHNTVSWYQQALGQGPQFIFQYYREEENGRGNFPPRFSGLQFPNYSSELNVNALELDDSALYLCASSLNRMNTEAFFGQGTRLTVV.

The chain carries TRBV30 and TRBJ2-7, with D maybe TRBD1 (6 bases). The CDR3 extends over 15 amino acids. Per the germline V gene, CDR1 is GTSNPN and CDR2 is SVGIG (reference sequence). Trimming left V 2 bases short and J 1 base short, with 15 bases between. CDR3 nucleotide sequence: TGTGCCTGGAGTCGACCTCCGACAGGTTCCTACGAGCAGTACTTC. This encodes CAWSRPPTGSYEQYF.

V usage is TRBV27 and J usage is TRBJ1-2; D gene uncertain. The V and J ends lost 0 bases and 7 bases respectively, with 9 bases between them. CDR3 length equals 13 residues. Germline CDR1 and CDR2: MNHEY and SMNVEV (reference sequence). CDR3 sequence (DNA): TGTGCCAGCAGTTTATCGTCCGAACCTGGCTACACCTTC. Translating it yields CASSLSSEPGYTF.

The J gene is TRBJ2-7, the V gene TRBV19; TRBD1 aligns across 10 bases. CDR1 and CDR2 from the germline V gene are LNHDA and SQIVND (reference sequence). The CDR3 totals 15 residues. Unmatched junction bases numbered 7, after V lost 3 bases and J lost 5 bases. The CDR3 region is CASSITGTGDHEQYF. The CDR3 DNA reads as TGTGCCAGTAGTATCACCGGGACAGGGGACCACGAGCAGTACTTC.